Listed here is a single T cell receptor beta chain. The data stem from a study of Ad26.COV2.S vaccination and SARS-CoV-2 variants. Study in general: Donor got 5x10^10 or 1x10^11 viral particles of Ad26.COV2.S.

Treatment specified: 15 to 20 received Ad26.COV2.S at low or high dose, single or two shots; 5 received placebo; per-sample allocation not given. Samples were taken on day 63 after the first vaccine or placebo injection. Measured with immunoSEQ multiplex PCR; TCRdb has only the in-frame clones, and not every one. The table shows about 680,000 clones, with 89% occurring only once. Sequenced here: peripheral blood, sampled in a trial of Ad26.COV2.S vaccine versus placebo. The TCR was taken from a person between 18 and 65 years old who received the Ad26.COV2.S COVID-19 vaccine or a placebo.

In DNA form, the CDR3 reads TGTGCCAGCAGCACCAGGCCCAACACTGAAGCTTTCTTT. It translates to CASSTRPNTEAFF. V gene TRBV5-6 combines with J gene TRBJ1-1, with D unclear. The germline V and J ends were trimmed by 4 bases and 2 bases, with 9 bases remaining between them. Germline V gene lookup returns CDR1 SGHDT and CDR2 YYEEEE. This CDR3 region has 13 residues. Drawing the rest from reference TRBV5-6 and TRBJ1-1, the complete variable domain is DAGVTQSPTHLIKTRGQQVTLRCSPKSGHDTVSWYQQALGQGPQFIFQYYEEEERQRGNFPDRFSGHQFPNYSSELNVNALLLGDSALYLCASSTRPNTEAFFGQGTRLTVV.